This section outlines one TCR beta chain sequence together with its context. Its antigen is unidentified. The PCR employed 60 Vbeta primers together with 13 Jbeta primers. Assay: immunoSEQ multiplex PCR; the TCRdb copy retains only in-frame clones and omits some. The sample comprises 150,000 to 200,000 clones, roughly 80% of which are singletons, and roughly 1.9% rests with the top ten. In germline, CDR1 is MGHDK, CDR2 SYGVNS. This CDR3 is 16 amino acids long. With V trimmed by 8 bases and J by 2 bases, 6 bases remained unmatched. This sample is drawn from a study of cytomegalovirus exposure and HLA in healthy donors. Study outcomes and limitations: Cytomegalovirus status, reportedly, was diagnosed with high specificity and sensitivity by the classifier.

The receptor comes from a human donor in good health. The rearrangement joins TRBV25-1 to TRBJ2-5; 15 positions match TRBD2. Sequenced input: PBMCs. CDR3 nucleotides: TGTGCCAGCGGAGGACTAGCGGGGGGGGTACAAGAGACCCAGTACTTC. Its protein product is CASGGLAGGVQETQYF.